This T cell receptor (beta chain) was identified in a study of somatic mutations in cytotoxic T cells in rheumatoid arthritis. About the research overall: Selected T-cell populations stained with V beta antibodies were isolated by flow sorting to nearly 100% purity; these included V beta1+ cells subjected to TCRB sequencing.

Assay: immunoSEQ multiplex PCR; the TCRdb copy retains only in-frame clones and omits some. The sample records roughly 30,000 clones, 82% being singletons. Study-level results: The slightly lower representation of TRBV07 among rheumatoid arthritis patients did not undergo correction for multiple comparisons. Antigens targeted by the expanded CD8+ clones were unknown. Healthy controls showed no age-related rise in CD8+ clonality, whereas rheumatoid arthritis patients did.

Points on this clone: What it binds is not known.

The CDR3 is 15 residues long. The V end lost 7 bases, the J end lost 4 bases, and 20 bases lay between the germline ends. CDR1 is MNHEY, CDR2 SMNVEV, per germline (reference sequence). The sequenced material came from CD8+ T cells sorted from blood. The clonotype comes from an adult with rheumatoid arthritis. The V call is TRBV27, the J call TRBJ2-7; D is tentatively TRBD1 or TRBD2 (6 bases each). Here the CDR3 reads CASMGIEGGLYEQYF. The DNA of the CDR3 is TGTGCCAGCATGGGTATCGAGGGGGGACTGTACGAGCAGTACTTC.